The 18 T cell receptor beta chains listed next were all sequenced from one sample in a study of T-cell memory formation after mild COVID-19. TCRdb re-analysed the 5' RACE reads in MiXCR, keeping a single row per CDR3 protein. The sample includes more than 300,000 distinct CDR3 sequences, 20% to 25% of them seen just once. Specimen: PBMCs or a T cell subset sorted from them (not recorded which). Receptors originate from a man aged 18 to 30 who had mild COVID-19 (a few samples of this study predate the infection). Cell type and time point are not known.

A few counts support this clonotype. The chain combines TRBV5-5 with TRBJ2-1, with D maybe TRBD2 (5 bases). Germline-derived CDR1 and CDR2 are SGHKS and YYEKEE (reference sequence). The CDR3 is 16 amino acids. V was trimmed by 0 bases and J by 3 bases, leaving 13 bases between them. The CDR3, as DNA: TGTGCCAGCAGCTTGGGGCCGGGGATAAGCTACAATGAGCAGTTCTTC. Encoded protein: CASSLGPGISYNEQFF.

The chain combines TRBV6-5 with TRBJ2-7, with D unclear. The CDR3 extends over 13 amino acids. V lost 0 bases, J lost 6 bases, and 9 bases lay in between. Germline V gene sequence: CDR1 MNHEY, CDR2 SVGAGI. Written as DNA, the CDR3 is TGTGCCAGCAGTTACTCGAAAGTGTCCGAGCAGTACGTC. Its translation: CASSYSKVSEQYV.

The rearrangement joins TRBV6-1 to TRBJ2-3; either TRBD1 or TRBD2 may fit D (5 bases each). Germline-derived CDR1 and CDR2 are MNHNS and SASEGT. The CDR3 is 15 residues long. The germline V and J ends were trimmed by 6 bases and 0 bases, with 13 bases remaining between them. CDR3 sequence reads: CASSRTGQSTDTQYF. The CDR3, as DNA: TGTGCCAGCAGCCGAACGGGGCAGAGCACAGATACGCAGTATTTT.

The chain employs TRBV12-3 or TRBV12-4 and TRBJ2-3; 9 bases line up with TRBD1. With V trimmed by 5 bases and J by 14 bases, 11 bases remained unmatched. The CDR3 spans 13 residues. CDR3 sequence reads: CASSPQTGTGTYF. In DNA form, the CDR3 reads TGTGCCAGCAGTCCTCAAACCGGGACAGGGACGTATTTT.

The chain recombines TRBV20-1 with TRBJ1-6; D remains unclear. With 5 bases removed from V and 5 bases from J, the gap between germline ends came to 16 bases. This CDR3 is built from 15 residues. Germline loops: CDR1 DFQATT, CDR2 SNEGSKA (reference sequence). The CDR3 region is CSADPVADHNSPLHF. Written as DNA, the CDR3 is TGCAGTGCTGACCCCGTGGCAGATCATAATTCACCCCTCCACTTT.

This clonotype was detected many times. The rearrangement links TRBV28 to TRBJ2-3, with a tentative D call TRBD1 (6 bases). The CDR3 length is 14 residues. Germline V gene sequence: CDR1 MDHEN, CDR2 SYDVKM. Trimming took off 6 bases at V and 1 base at J, with 11 bases between the two ends. The CDR3 loop reads CASSSPGGTDTQYF. The DNA for the CDR3 is TGTGCCAGCAGCTCTCCAGGGGGCACAGATACGCAGTATTTT. Full variable domain (remainder filled in from reference TRBV28 and TRBJ2-3): DVKVTQSSRYLVKRTGEKVFLECVQDMDHENMFWYRQDPGLGLRLIYFSYDVKMKEKGDIPEGYSVSREKKERFSLILESASTNQTSMYLCASSSPGGTDTQYFGPGTRLTVL.

The V call is TRBV7-9, the J call TRBJ2-7; D call uncertain. This CDR3 has 13 residues. Trimming took off 5 bases at V and 3 bases at J, with 11 bases between the two ends. Germline V gene lookup returns CDR1 SEHNR and CDR2 FQNEAQ (reference sequence). The CDR3 protein is CASSRPSDYEQYF. As DNA, the CDR3 is TGTGCCAGCAGCAGACCGTCCGACTACGAGCAGTACTTC.

This clonotype was seen only a few times. At one end the junction does not follow the germline gene, possibly because of a read error. The V and J genes are TRBV7-7 and TRBJ2-5, with D perhaps matching TRBD1 or TRBD2 (6 bases each). The CDR3 loop spans 13 amino acids. Germline loops: CDR1 SSHAT, CDR2 FNYEAQ (reference sequence). Here the CDR3 DNA reads TGTGCTAGCAGCACAGGGAGGAAGGAGACCCAGTACTTC. As protein: CASSTGRKETQYF.

V gene TRBV6-2 or TRBV6-3 combines with J gene TRBJ2-3; the D is unclear. CDR1 and CDR2 from the germline V gene are MNHEY and SVGEGT. Trimming took 2 bases from V and 2 from J, leaving 5 bases between them. CDR3 length: 13 residues. In DNA form, the CDR3 reads TGTGCCAGCAGTTACAGGACCACAGATACGCAGTATTTT. Translating it yields CASSYRTTDTQYF.

This clonotype was recorded a few times. V and J are TRBV9 and TRBJ2-1; weak D call: TRBD2 (6 bases). Trimming removed 3 bases at V and 3 bases at J, with 19 bases between. CDR1 SGDLS and CDR2 YYNGEE come from the germline V gene. The CDR3 covers 17 residues. CDR3 DNA sequence: TGTGCCAGCAGCGCTTCCACCGGGACTTATAACTACAATGAGCAGTTCTTC. Protein sequence: CASSASTGTYNYNEQFF.

The chain employs TRBV7-2 and TRBJ1-3, with D unclear. In germline, CDR1 is SGHTA, CDR2 FQGNSA. V was pared by 7 bases and J by 0 bases, with 7 bases between. The CDR3 contains 13 residues. The CDR3 DNA reads as TGTGCCAGCACCACGAACTCTGGAAACACCATATATTTT. Its translation is CASTTNSGNTIYF.

This clonotype has more than one count but fewer than ten. The V call is TRBV12-3 or TRBV12-4, the J call TRBJ2-3, with TRBD1 matching 8 bases. The CDR3 extends over 16 amino acids. The J segment lost 4 bases and the V segment lost 5 bases, leaving 11 bases of the junction unmatched. The CDR3 DNA follows: TGTGCCAGCAGTCTACTCCTGACAGGGGCCGCAGATACGCAGTATTTT. This encodes CASSLLLTGAADTQYF.

This clonotype came up a few times. V usage is TRBV20-1 and J usage is TRBJ1-1; the match to TRBD1 covers 7 bases. The CDR3 contains 14 residues. The germline gives CDR1 DFQATT, CDR2 SNEGSKA (reference sequence). Trimming at V came to 2 bases and at J to 3 bases, leaving 6 bases not matched to a gene. CDR3 DNA: TGCAGTGCTAGATCCCCGGGACAGCACACTGAAGCTTTCTTT. Translating it yields CSARSPGQHTEAFF.

This clonotype showed up just a few times. The V and J genes are TRBV5-1 and TRBJ2-5; the D gene is possibly TRBD1 (5 bases). Per the germline V gene, CDR1 is SGHRS and CDR2 is YFSETQ. V was shortened by 0 bases and J by 3 bases, with 12 bases between the two germline ends. The CDR3 covers 15 residues. CDR3 region: CASSLVPGKEETQYF. The CDR3 DNA reads as TGCGCCAGCAGCTTGGTACCAGGGAAGGAAGAGACCCAGTACTTC.

This clonotype was seen at least ten times. This chain uses TRBV12-3 or TRBV12-4 with TRBJ1-2; possible D gene TRBD1, 5 bases. The CDR3 has 13 amino acids. Trimming shortened V by 3 bases and J by 4 bases, and 9 bases separated the two germline ends. The CDR3 region is CASSFPGTYGYTF. The CDR3 DNA sequence: TGTGCCAGCAGTTTCCCCGGGACCTATGGCTACACCTTC.

V usage is TRBV11-3 and J usage is TRBJ2-3, with D maybe TRBD2 (5 bases). Germline values: CDR1 SGHNT, CDR2 YENEEA. This CDR3 comprises 13 residues. V was pared by 5 bases and J by 1 base, with 7 bases between. CDR3 sequence: CASSTRGTDTQYF. For the CDR3, the DNA is TGTGCCAGCAGCACGCGGGGCACAGATACGCAGTATTTT.

In this sample, this clonotype turned up a few times. The chain joins TRBV7-8 to TRBJ2-1; TRBD1 agrees at 8 bases. The CDR3 is 15 residues long. The V gene's germline CDR1 is SGHVS and CDR2 FQNEAQ. J lost 9 bases, V lost 4 bases, and 11 bases had no gene match. The CDR3 is CASSSDRVAAGEQFF. The CDR3 DNA reads as TGTGCCAGCAGCTCGGACAGGGTCGCTGCTGGTGAGCAGTTCTTC.

The rearrangement links TRBV20-1 to TRBJ1-1; D gene unclear. The CDR3 sequence is 11 residues long. V lost 6 bases and J 5 bases, leaving 10 bases between the germline ends. Germline lookup yields CDR1 DFQATT and CDR2 SNEGSKA (reference sequence). CDR3 DNA: TGCAGTGCCACCGGGCTAACTGAAGCTTTCTTT. Protein: CSATGLTEAFF.